These 24 T cell receptor beta chains originate from one sample sequenced in a study of PD-L1 blockade in urothelial cancer. Profiled with immunoSEQ multiplex PCR; TCRdb holds only in-frame clones, not every one. The sample shows around 100,000 clones, approximately 90% of them seen only once. The time point here: peripheral blood 6 weeks after treatment start. The sample consisted of PBMCs, taken around atezolizumab (anti-PD-L1) treatment. The receptors derive from a man aged 60 to 75 with urothelial cancer.

This clone was picked up a small number of times. The rearrangement links TRBV5-4 to TRBJ2-1; D unresolved. The length of the CDR3 is 12 residues. Trimming took off 2 bases at V and 5 bases at J, with 5 bases between the two ends. Looked up from germline, CDR1 is SGHNT and CDR2 is YYREEE (reference sequence). CDR3 loop: CASSLTNNEQFF. CDR3 in DNA: TGTGCCAGCAGCTTAACAAACAATGAGCAGTTCTTC.

The chain joins TRBV5-4 to TRBJ2-2, with TRBD2 matching over 7 bases. CDR1 is SGHNT and CDR2 is YYREEE in the germline V gene (reference sequence). This CDR3 has 16 residues. With V trimmed by 4 bases and J by 1 base, 7 bases remained unmatched. CDR3 DNA: TGTGCCAGCAGCAATGACGCGGGAGTGAACACCGGGGAGCTGTTTTTT. It yields the protein CASSNDAGVNTGELFF.

The CDR3 nucleotides read TGCGCCAGCAGCTTGACAGGGTCAGTCGACGAGCAGTACTTC. Encoded protein: CASSLTGSVDEQYF. The chain combines TRBV5-1 with TRBJ2-7; a weak D match, TRBD1 (6 bases). V lost 1 base, J lost 5 bases, and 13 bases lay in between. Germline V gene lookup returns CDR1 SGHRS and CDR2 YFSETQ. This CDR3 region has 14 residues.

The V call is TRBV7-2, the J call TRBJ2-2, with TRBD2 identical over 13 bases. The germline CDR1 and CDR2 sequences are SGHTA and FQGNSA. This CDR3 is 16 amino acids long. The junction had 4 bases not matched to a gene; V was cut back by 5 bases and J by 4 bases. As DNA, the CDR3 is TGTGCCAGCAGCCCCGGACTAGCGGGAGTCACCGGGGAGCTGTTTTTT. Translating gives CASSPGLAGVTGELFF. Combining the CDR3 with reference TRBV7-2 and TRBJ2-2 gives the whole variable domain GAGVSQSPSNKVTEKGKDVELRCDPISGHTALYWYRQSLGQGLEFLIYFQGNSAPDKSGLPSDRFSAERTGGSVSTLTIQRTQQEDSAVYLCASSPGLAGVTGELFFGEGSRLTVL.

The chain carries TRBV29-1 and TRBJ2-5, with a weak D call TRBD1 (5 bases). The V end lost 4 bases, the J end lost 3 bases, and 9 bases lay between the germline ends. Germline V lookup: CDR1 SQVTM, CDR2 ANQGSEA. The CDR3 totals 12 residues. The CDR3 DNA reads TGCAGCGTTGCCCTGGACAAAGAGACCCAGTACTTC. Its protein is CSVALDKETQYF.

The chain combines TRBV7-2 with TRBJ2-7; a possible D gene is TRBD1 (5 bases). This CDR3 has 16 amino acids. Germline V gives CDR1 SGHTA, CDR2 FQGNSA. The V end lost 5 bases, the J end lost 0 bases, and 17 bases lay between the germline ends. The CDR3 loop reads CASSPTGRQTSYEQYF. The CDR3 DNA follows: TGTGCCAGCAGCCCCACAGGCCGGCAGACCTCCTACGAGCAGTACTTC.

This chain joins TRBV7-9 and TRBJ2-3, with unresolved D. The length of the CDR3 is 12 residues. Deletions cut 0 bases from V and 8 bases from J, with 6 bases between. Germline assignment: CDR1 SEHNR and CDR2 FQNEAQ (reference sequence). This chain's CDR3 is CASSLAPSTQYF. The CDR3 DNA follows: TGTGCCAGCAGCTTAGCCCCCTCTACGCAGTATTTT. The full variable domain, completed using reference TRBV7-9 and TRBJ2-3, is DTGVSQNPRHKITKRGQNVTFRCDPISEHNRLYWYRQTLGQGPEFLTYFQNEAQLEKSRLLSDRFSAERPKGSFSTLEIQRTEQGDSAMYLCASSLAPSTQYFGPGTRLTVL.

This clone was seen only once. One end of the junction is discordant with germline, which a read error may explain. J is TRBJ2-6 and V is TRBV7-9, with unresolved D. CDR3 length: 10 amino acids. The V gene's germline CDR1 is SEHNR and CDR2 FQNEAQ (reference sequence). CDR3 amino acids: CLSGANVLTF. In nucleotides, the CDR3 is TGCCTCTCTGGGGCCAACGTCCTGACTTTC.

V and J are TRBV6-4 and TRBJ2-3; 9 bases are shared with TRBD1. Germline V gives CDR1 MRHNA, CDR2 SNTAGT. The CDR3 is 16 amino acids. Trimming took 0 bases from V and 0 from J; bases not matched to a gene: 1. Here the CDR3 DNA reads TGTGCCAGCAGTGACTCCGGGACAGGGAGCACAGATACGCAGTATTTT. Translating gives CASSDSGTGSTDTQYF.

This clone was seen more than once but under ten times. The chain combines TRBV7-6 with TRBJ2-7; 7 bases align to TRBD1. The CDR3 length is 14 residues. V lost 3 bases, J lost 5 bases, and 7 bases stayed unmatched. Germline-derived CDR1 and CDR2 are SGHVS and FNYEAQ. In DNA form, the CDR3 reads TGTGCCAGCAGCTTTAGGGGACAGCTGGACGAGCAGTACTTC. It translates to CASSFRGQLDEQYF.

This chain links TRBV5-4 with TRBJ2-3; D perhaps matches TRBD1 (6 bases). V lost 4 bases and J lost 13, with 16 bases in between. This CDR3 region has 12 residues. Germline CDR1 reads SGHNT; CDR2 reads YYREEE (reference sequence). The CDR3 DNA is TGTGCCAGCAGCCTACCAGGGGCCGCCGAGTATTTT. Encoded protein: CASSLPGAAEYF.

The CDR3 region is CASSQDAAAVNEQFF. The DNA of the CDR3 is TGCGCCAGCAGCCAAGATGCGGCGGCGGTTAATGAGCAGTTCTTC. The chain carries TRBV4-3 and TRBJ2-1; D is unclear. Germline-derived CDR1 and CDR2 are LGHNA and YSLEER. CDR3 length equals 15 residues. V dropped 0 bases and J dropped 7 bases, with 13 bases sitting between them.

The J gene is TRBJ2-7, the V gene TRBV25-1, with 9 bases that match TRBD1. Losses at the gene ends were 6 bases for V and 3 bases for J; bases not matched to a gene: 6. CDR3 length: 14 amino acids. Germline V lookup: CDR1 MGHDK, CDR2 SYGVNS. CDR3 protein: CASRTGQGNYEQYF. The CDR3 bases are TGTGCCAGCAGGACGGGACAGGGAAACTACGAGCAGTACTTC.

This clone showed up just once. The V and J genes are TRBV6-5 and TRBJ1-3; D is perhaps TRBD1 (6 bases). Deletions cut 2 bases from V and 4 bases from J, with 15 bases between. The CDR3 has 16 amino acids. From germline, CDR1 is MNHEY and CDR2 SVGAGI. This CDR3 is CASSYALTGSGNTIYF. The DNA of the CDR3 is TGTGCCAGCAGTTACGCGCTAACAGGGTCAGGAAACACCATATATTTT.

The chain couples TRBV19 to TRBJ2-5, with TRBD2 matching 11 bases. The CDR3 is made up of 16 amino acids. V gave up 5 bases and J gave up 1 base; unmatched junction bases: 6. Germline V gives CDR1 LNHDA, CDR2 SQIVND (reference sequence). The CDR3 DNA is TGTGCCAGTAGTCCCCGGCTAGCGGGGGGCCAAGAGACCCAGTACTTC. It specifies CASSPRLAGGQETQYF.

This clone appeared once. The V call is TRBV6-5, the J call TRBJ1-1; D call uncertain. The germline V gene has CDR1 MNHEY and CDR2 SVGAGI. The CDR3 length is 15 residues. The V gene lost 2 bases and the J gene lost 4 bases, with 14 bases spanning the gap. The CDR3 coding sequence is TGTGCCAGCAGTTACCTAACCGAGGGTAGCACTGAAGCTTTCTTT. It encodes CASSYLTEGSTEAFF.

This clone came up a few times. The rearrangement links TRBV5-1 to TRBJ1-6, with D tentatively TRBD1 (6 bases). Germline V gene lookup returns CDR1 SGHRS and CDR2 YFSETQ. CDR3 size: 14 residues. V was shortened by 4 bases and J by 6 bases, with 11 bases between the two germline ends. The CDR3 DNA reads as TGCGCCAGCAGCCCCCGGGACACTAATTCACCCCTCCACTTT. Translating it yields CASSPRDTNSPLHF.

V and J are TRBV11-2 and TRBJ2-4; the match to TRBD1 covers 8 bases. This CDR3 is 17 amino acids long. Looked up from germline, CDR1 is SGHAT and CDR2 is FQNNGV. V gave up 2 bases and J gave up 2 bases; unmatched junction bases: 8. CDR3 bases: TGTGCCAGCAGCTTAATGGGACAGGAGATTTCCAAAAACATTCAGTACTTC. Protein: CASSLMGQEISKNIQYF.

This clone was seen only once. The junction and the germline gene differ at one end; a read error may be behind it. The chain uses TRBV7-8 and TRBJ2-7; 7 bases map to TRBD1. Germline V gene sequence: CDR1 SGHVS, CDR2 FQNEAQ. CDR3 length: 15 amino acids. CDR3 DNA sequence: TGTGCCAGCAGCCGTGGGGACAGACTTTCCTCCGAGCAGTACTTC. It specifies CASSRGDRLSSEQYF.

The J gene is TRBJ1-5, the V gene TRBV6-5, with TRBD1 identical over 8 bases. With V trimmed by 6 bases and J by 4 bases, 8 bases remained unmatched. Germline values: CDR1 MNHEY, CDR2 SVGAGI. The CDR3 has 15 amino acids. The CDR3: CASRGGQAGNQPQHF. CDR3 nucleotides: TGTGCCAGCAGAGGGGGACAGGCGGGGAATCAGCCCCAGCATTTT.

The V call is TRBV6-6, the J call TRBJ1-2, with TRBD1 matching 8 bases. J was trimmed by 3 bases and V by 6 bases; bases with no gene match: 9. The CDR3 sequence is 15 residues long. The germline CDR1 and CDR2 sequences are MNHNY and SVGAGI (reference sequence). DNA of the CDR3: TGTGCCAGCAGGGGGAGGACAGGGCATGACTATGGCTACACCTTC. Translating it yields CASRGRTGHDYGYTF.

CDR3 loop: CASSQLGQGQETQYF. In nucleotides, the CDR3 is TGTGCCAGCAGCCAACTCGGACAGGGACAAGAGACCCAGTACTTC. The rearrangement joins TRBV16 to TRBJ2-5; 8 bases agree with TRBD1. Germline assignment: CDR1 KGHSY and CDR2 FQNENV. With 2 bases clipped from V and 2 bases from J, the junction kept 4 bases outside the gene matches. CDR3 length: 15 residues.

V gene TRBV7-3 combines with J gene TRBJ2-3; D remains ambiguous. The CDR3 totals 13 residues. The ends were cut back, 4 bases at V and 2 bases at J, with 7 bases in the middle. Germline CDR1 and CDR2: SGHTA and FQGTGA. CDR3 bases: TGTGCCAGCAGCTCCACCTACACAGATACGCAGTATTTT. This translates into CASSSTYTDTQYF.

The CDR3 reads CASSQGGQESEKLFF. The CDR3 coding sequence is TGTGCCAGCAGCCAAGGGGGACAGGAAAGTGAAAAACTGTTTTTT. The chain links TRBV4-2 to TRBJ1-4; 8 bases fit TRBD1. The CDR3 spans 15 residues. CDR1 and CDR2 (germline): LGHNA, YNFKEQ. The J segment lost 7 bases and the V segment lost 1 base, leaving 5 bases of the junction unmatched.